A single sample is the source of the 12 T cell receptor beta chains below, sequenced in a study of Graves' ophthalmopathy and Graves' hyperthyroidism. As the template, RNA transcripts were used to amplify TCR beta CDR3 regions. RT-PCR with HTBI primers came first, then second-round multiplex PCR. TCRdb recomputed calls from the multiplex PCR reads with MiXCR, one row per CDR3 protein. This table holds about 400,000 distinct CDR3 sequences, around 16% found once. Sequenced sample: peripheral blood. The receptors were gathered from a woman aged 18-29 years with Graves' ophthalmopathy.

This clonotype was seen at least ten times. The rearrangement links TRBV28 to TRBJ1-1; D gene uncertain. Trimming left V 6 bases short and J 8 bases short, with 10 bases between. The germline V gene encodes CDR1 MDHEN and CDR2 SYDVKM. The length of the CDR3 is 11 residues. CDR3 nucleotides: TGTGCCAGCAGCTCAAGGAGGGAAGCTTTCTTT. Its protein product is CASSSRREAFF.

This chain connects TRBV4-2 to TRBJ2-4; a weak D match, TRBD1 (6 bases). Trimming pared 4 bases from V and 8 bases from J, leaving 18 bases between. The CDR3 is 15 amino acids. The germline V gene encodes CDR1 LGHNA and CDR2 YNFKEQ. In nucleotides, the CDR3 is TGTGCCAGCAGCCCGATAATGGACAGTGAGTACATTCAGTACTTC. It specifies CASSPIMDSEYIQYF.

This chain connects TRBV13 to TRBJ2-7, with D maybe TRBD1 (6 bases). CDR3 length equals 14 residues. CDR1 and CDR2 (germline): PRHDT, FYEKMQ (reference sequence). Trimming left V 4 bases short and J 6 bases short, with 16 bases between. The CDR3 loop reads CASSSQRIRGEQYF. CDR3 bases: TGTGCCAGCAGCTCCCAGCGGATCAGGGGCGAGCAGTACTTC.

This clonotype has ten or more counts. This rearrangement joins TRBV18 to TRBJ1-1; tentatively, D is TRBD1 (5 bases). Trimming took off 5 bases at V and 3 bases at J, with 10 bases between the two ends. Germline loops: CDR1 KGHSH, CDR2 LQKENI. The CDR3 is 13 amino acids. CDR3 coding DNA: TGTGCCAGCTCATCGCAGGGCGACACTGAAGCTTTCTTT. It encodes CASSSQGDTEAFF.

CDR3 protein: CASSLLRQGYNQPQHF. CDR3 nucleotides: TGTGCCAGCAGTCTTCTCAGACAGGGGTACAATCAGCCCCAGCATTTT. The chain recombines TRBV28 with TRBJ1-5, with 8 bases that match TRBD1. The CDR3 spans 16 residues. V was clipped by 5 bases and J by 3 bases; unmatched bases: 9. Per germline, CDR1 MDHEN and CDR2 SYDVKM.

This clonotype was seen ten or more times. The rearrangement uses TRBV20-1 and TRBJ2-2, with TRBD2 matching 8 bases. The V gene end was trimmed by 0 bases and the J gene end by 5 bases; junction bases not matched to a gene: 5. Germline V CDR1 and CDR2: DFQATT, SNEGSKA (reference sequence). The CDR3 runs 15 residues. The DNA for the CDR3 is TGCAGTGCTAGAGATCGCGCTAGCGGGACCGGGGAGCTGTTTTTT. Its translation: CSARDRASGTGELFF.

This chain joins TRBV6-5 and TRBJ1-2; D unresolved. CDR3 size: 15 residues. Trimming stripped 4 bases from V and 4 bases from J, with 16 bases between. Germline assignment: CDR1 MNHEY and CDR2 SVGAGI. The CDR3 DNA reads TGTGCCAGCAGTTTTGACGGGAGCCTTGGCTATGGCTACACCTTC. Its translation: CASSFDGSLGYGYTF.

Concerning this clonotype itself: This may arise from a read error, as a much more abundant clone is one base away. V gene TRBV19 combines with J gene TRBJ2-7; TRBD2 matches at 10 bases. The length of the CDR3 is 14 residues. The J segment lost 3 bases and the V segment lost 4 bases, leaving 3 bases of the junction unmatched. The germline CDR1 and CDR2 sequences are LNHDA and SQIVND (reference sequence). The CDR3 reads CASSRASGSYEQYF. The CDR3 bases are TGTGCCAGTAGTAGGGCTAGCGGGAGCTACGAGCAGTACTTC.

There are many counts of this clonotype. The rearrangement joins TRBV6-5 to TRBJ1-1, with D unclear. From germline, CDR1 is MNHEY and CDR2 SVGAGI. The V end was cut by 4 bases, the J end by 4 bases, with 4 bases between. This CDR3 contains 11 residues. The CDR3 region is CASSWLTEAFF. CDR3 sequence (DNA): TGTGCCAGCAGTTGGCTCACTGAAGCTTTCTTT.

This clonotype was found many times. The CDR3: CSARDRVTGRPEQYF. CDR3 DNA: TGCAGTGCTAGAGATCGGGTGACAGGACGGCCCGAGCAGTACTTC. The rearrangement joins TRBV20-1 to TRBJ2-7, with a possible D match to TRBD1 (6 bases). The CDR3 is made up of 15 amino acids. Germline V gene sequence: CDR1 DFQATT, CDR2 SNEGSKA (reference sequence). Trimming shortened V by 0 bases and J by 6 bases, and 18 bases separated the two germline ends.

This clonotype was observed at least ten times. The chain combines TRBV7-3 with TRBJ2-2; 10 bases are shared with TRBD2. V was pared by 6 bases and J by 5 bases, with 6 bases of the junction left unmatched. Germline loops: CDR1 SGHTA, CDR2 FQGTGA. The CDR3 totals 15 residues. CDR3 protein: CASSRSGGATGELFF. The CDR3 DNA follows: TGTGCCAGCAGTAGAAGCGGGGGGGCAACCGGGGAGCTGTTTTTT.

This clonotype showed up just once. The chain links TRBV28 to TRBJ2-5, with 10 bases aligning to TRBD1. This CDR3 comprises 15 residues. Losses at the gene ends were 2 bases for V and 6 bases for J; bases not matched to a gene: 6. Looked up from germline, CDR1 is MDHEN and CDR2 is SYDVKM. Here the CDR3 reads CASSLTGQGLKTQYF. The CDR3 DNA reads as TGTGCCAGCAGTTTAACGGGACAGGGGTTAAAGACCCAGTACTTC.